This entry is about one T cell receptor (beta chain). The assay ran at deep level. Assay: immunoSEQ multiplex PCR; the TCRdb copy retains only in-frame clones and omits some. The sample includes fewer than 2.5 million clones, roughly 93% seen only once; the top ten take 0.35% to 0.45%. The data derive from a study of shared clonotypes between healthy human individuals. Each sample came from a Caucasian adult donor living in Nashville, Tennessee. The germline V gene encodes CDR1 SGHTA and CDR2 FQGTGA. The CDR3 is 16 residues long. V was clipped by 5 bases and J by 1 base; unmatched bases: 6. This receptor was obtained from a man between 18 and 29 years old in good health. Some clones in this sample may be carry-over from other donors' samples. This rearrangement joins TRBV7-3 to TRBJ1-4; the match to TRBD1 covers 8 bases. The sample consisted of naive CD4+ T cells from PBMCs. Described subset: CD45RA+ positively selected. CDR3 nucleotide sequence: TGTGCCAGCAGCCTTGGACAGGGTCGAACTAATGAAAAACTGTTTTTT. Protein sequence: CASSLGQGRTNEKLFF.